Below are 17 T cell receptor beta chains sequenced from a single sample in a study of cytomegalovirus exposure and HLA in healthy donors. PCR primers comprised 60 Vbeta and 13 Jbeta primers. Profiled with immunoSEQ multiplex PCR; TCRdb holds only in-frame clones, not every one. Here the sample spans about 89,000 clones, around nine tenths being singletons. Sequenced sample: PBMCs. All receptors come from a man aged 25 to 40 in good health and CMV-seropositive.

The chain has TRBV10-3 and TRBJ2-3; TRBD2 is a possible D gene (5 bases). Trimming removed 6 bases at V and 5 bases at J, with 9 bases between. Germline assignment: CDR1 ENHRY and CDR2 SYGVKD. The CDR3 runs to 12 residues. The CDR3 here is CAISAEGDTQYF. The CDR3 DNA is TGTGCCATCAGCGCCGAGGGAGATACGCAGTATTTT.

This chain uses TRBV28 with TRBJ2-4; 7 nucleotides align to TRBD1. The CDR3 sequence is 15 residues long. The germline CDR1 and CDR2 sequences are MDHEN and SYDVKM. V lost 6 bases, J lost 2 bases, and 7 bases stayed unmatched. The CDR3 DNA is TGTGCCAGCAGAAACAGGGGTGGTTCCAAAAACATTCAGTACTTC. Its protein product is CASRNRGGSKNIQYF.

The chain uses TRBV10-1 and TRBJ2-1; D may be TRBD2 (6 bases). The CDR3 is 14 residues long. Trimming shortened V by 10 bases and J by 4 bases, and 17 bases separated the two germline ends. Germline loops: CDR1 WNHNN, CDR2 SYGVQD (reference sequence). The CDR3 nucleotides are TGCGCCACCAATGGACTACCGCCTTACAATGAGCAGTTCTTC. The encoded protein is CATNGLPPYNEQFF.

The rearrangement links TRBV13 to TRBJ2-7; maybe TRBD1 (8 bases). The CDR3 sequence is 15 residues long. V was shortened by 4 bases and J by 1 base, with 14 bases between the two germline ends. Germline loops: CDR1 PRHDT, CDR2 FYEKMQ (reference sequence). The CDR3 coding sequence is TGTGCCAGCAGCTACAACAGGGGGGGTTCCTACGAGCAGTACTTC. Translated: CASSYNRGGSYEQYF. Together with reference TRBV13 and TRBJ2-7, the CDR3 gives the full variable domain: AAGVIQSPRHLIKEKRETATLKCYPIPRHDTVYWYQQGPGQDPQFLISFYEKMQSDKGSIPDRFSAQQFSDYHSELNMSSLELGDSALYFCASSYNRGGSYEQYFGPGTRLTVT.

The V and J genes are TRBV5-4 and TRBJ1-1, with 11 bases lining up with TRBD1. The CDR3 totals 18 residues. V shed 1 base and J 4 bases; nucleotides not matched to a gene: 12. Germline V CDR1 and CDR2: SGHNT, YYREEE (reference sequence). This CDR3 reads CASSLLGQGVNRGTEAFF. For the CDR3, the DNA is TGTGCCAGCAGCTTGCTGGGACAGGGGGTAAATAGGGGCACTGAAGCTTTCTTT. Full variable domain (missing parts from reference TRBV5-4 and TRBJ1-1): ETGVTQSPTHLIKTRGQQVTLRCSSQSGHNTVSWYQQALGQGPQFIFQYYREEENGRGNFPPRFSGLQFPNYSSELNVNALELDDSALYLCASSLLGQGVNRGTEAFFGQGTRLTVV.

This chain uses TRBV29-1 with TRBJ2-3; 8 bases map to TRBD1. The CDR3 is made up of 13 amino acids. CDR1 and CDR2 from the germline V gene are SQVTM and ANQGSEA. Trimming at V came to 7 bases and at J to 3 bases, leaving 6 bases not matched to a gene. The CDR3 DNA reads TGCAGCGACCGACAGGGGCAAACAGATACGCAGTATTTT. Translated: CSDRQGQTDTQYF.

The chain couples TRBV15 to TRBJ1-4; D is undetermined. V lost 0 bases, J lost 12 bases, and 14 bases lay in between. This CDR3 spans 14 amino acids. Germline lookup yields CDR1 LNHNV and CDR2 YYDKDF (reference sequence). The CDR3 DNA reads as TGTGCCACCAGCAGAGACAGAAGTAATGATCAACTGTTTTTT. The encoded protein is CATSRDRSNDQLFF.

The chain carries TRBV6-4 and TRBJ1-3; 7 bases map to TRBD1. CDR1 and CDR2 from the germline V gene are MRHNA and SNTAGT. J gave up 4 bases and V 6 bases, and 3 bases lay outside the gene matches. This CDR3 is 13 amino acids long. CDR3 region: CASSPDRGNTIYF. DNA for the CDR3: TGTGCCAGCAGCCCGGACAGGGGAAACACCATATATTTT.

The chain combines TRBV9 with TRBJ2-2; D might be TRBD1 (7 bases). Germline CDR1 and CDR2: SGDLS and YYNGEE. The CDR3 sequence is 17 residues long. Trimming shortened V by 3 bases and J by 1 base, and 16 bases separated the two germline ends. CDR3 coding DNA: TGTGCCAGCAGCGGCCCAGGGGGGCGGATGAACACCGGGGAGCTGTTTTTT. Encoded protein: CASSGPGGRMNTGELFF. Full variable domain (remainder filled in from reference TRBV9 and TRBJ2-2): DSGVTQTPKHLITATGQRVTLRCSPRSGDLSVYWYQQSLDQGLQFLIQYYNGEERAKGNILERFSAQQFPDLHSELNLSSLELGDSALYFCASSGPGGRMNTGELFFGEGSRLTVL.

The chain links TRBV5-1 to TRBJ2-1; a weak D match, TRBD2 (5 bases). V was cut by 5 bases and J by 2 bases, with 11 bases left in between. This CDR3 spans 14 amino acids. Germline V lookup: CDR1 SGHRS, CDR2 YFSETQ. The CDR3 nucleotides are TGCGCCAGCAGTGTAGCGCCGACCTACAATGAGCAGTTCTTC. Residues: CASSVAPTYNEQFF. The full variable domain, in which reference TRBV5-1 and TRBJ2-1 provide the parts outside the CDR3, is KAGVTQTPRYLIKTRGQQVTLSCSPISGHRSVSWYQQTPGQGLQFLFEYFSETQRNKGNFPGRFSGRQFSNSRSEMNVSTLELGDSALYLCASSVAPTYNEQFFGPGTRLTVL.

CDR3 DNA sequence: TGTGCCAGCAGCCAAGGAGGCGGCTCTCAAGGGAGCGGCTACACCTTC. This codes for CASSQGGGSQGSGYTF. The V gene is TRBV4-2, the J gene TRBJ1-2; D not resolved. The germline V gene encodes CDR1 LGHNA and CDR2 YNFKEQ. The CDR3 runs to 16 residues. V was shortened by 1 base and J by 8 bases, with 20 bases between the two germline ends.

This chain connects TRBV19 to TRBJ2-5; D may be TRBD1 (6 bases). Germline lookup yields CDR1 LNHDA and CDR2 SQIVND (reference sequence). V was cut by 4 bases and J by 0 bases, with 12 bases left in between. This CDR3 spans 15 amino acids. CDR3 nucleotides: TGTGCCAGTAGTACAACTTACAGGGACCAAGAGACCCAGTACTTC. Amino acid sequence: CASSTTYRDQETQYF.

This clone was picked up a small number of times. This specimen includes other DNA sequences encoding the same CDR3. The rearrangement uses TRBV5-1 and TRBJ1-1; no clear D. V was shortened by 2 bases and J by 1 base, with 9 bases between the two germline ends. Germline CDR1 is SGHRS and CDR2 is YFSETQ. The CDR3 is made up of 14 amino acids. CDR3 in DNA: TGCGCCAGCAGCTTTTCCACTCAGAACACTGAAGCTTTCTTT. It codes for CASSFSTQNTEAFF.

The CDR3 loop is CASGTGTVVGKLFF. The CDR3 bases are TGTGCCAGCGGAACCGGGACAGTCGTCGGAAAACTGTTTTTT. This chain uses TRBV6-5 with TRBJ1-4, with TRBD1 matching over 7 bases. Looked up from germline, CDR1 is MNHEY and CDR2 is SVGAGI. The CDR3 has 14 residues. Losses at the gene ends were 8 bases for V and 10 bases for J; bases not matched to a gene: 13.

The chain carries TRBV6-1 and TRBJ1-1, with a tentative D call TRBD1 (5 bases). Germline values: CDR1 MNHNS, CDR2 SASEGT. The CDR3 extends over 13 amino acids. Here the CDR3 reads CAGGGGWNTEAFF. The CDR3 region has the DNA TGTGCGGGGGGGGGAGGGTGGAACACTGAAGCTTTCTTT.

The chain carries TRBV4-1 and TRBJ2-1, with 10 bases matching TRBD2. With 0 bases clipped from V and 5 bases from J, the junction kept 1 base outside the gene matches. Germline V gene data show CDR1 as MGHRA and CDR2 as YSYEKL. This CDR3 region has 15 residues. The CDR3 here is CASSQDLAGDNEQFF. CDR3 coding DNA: TGCGCCAGCAGCCAAGATCTAGCGGGGGACAATGAGCAGTTCTTC.

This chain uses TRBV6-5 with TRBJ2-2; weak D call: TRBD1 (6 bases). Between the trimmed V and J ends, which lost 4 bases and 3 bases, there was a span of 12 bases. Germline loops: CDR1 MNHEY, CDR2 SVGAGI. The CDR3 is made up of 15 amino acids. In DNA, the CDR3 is TGTGCCAGCAGTTTAAACAGGGTTGACACCGGGGAGCTGTTTTTT. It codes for CASSLNRVDTGELFF.